This TCR beta chain was identified in a study of a mutant IDH1 vaccine in newly diagnosed glioma. Specified time point: week 5, during vaccination. Each vaccine dose was 300 ug of mutant IDH1 20-mer peptide, with topical imiquimod. Some clones are missing from TCRdb's copy, which holds only in-frame ones; the method was immunoSEQ multiplex PCR. The sample records 45,000 to 60,000 clones, 78% being singletons. Worth noting for this clone: Its target is not known.

The CDR3 has 14 residues. V was trimmed by 4 bases and J by 2 bases, leaving 11 bases between them. The germline V gene encodes CDR1 MNHNY and CDR2 SVGAGI (reference sequence). The TCR was taken from a man in his fifties or sixties with glioma. The chain uses TRBV6-6 and TRBJ1-2; perhaps TRBD1 as D (5 bases). The source material was PBMCs, sampled from a glioma patient whose treatment included an IDH1 peptide vaccine. In DNA form, the CDR3 reads TGTGCCAGCAGTTCTAGAGGGGAAAACTATGGCTACACCTTC. Its protein is CASSSRGENYGYTF.